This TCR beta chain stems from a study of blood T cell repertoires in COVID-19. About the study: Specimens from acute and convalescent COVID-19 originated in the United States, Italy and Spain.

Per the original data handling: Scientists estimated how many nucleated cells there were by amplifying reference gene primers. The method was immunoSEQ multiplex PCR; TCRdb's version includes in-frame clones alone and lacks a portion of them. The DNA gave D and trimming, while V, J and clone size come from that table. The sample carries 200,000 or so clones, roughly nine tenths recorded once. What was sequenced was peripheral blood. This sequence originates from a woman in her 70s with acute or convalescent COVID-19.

The DNA of the CDR3 is TGTGCCAGCAGCGCCGTGGACACCCACTATGGCTACACCTTC. Encoded protein: CASSAVDTHYGYTF. V is TRBV5-6 and J is TRBJ1-2; D is perhaps TRBD1 (5 bases). Germline values: CDR1 SGHDT, CDR2 YYEEEE. This CDR3 spans 14 amino acids. Deletions cut 4 bases from V and 3 bases from J, with 13 bases between.